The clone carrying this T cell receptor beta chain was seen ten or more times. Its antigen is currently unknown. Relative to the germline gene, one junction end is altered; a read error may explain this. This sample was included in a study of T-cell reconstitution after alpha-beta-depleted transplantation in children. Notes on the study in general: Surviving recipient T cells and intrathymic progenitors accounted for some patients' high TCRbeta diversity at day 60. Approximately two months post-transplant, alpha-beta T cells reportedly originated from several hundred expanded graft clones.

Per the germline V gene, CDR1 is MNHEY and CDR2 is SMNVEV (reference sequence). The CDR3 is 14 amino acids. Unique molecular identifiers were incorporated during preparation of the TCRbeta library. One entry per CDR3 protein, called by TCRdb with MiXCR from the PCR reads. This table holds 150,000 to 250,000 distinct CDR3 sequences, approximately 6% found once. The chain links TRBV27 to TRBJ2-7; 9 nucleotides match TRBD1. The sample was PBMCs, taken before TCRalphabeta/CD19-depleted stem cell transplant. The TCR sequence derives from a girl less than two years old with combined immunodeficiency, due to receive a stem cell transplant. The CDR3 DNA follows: TGTGCCACCAGTCCCGGGACAGGGAACCACGAGCAGTACTTC. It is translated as CATSPGTGNHEQYF.